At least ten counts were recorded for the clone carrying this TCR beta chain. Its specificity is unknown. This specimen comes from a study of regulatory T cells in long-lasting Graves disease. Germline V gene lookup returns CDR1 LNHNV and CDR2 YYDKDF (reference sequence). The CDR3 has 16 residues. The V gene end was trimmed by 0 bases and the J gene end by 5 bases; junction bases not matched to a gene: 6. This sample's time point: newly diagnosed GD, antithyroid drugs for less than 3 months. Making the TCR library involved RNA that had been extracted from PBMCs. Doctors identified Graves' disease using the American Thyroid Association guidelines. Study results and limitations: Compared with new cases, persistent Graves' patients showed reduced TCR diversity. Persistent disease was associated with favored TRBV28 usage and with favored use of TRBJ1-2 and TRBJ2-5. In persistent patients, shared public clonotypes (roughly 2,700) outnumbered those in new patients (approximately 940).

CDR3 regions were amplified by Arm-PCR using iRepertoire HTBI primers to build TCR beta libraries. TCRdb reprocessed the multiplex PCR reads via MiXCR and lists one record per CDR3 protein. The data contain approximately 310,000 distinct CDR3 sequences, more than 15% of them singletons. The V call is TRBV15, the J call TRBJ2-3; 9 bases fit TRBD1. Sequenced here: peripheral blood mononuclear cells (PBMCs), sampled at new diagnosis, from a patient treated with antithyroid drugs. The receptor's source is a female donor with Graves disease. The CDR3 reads CATSRDGQGRGDTQYF. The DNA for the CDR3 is TGTGCCACCAGCAGAGATGGACAGGGGCGTGGAGATACGCAGTATTTT.